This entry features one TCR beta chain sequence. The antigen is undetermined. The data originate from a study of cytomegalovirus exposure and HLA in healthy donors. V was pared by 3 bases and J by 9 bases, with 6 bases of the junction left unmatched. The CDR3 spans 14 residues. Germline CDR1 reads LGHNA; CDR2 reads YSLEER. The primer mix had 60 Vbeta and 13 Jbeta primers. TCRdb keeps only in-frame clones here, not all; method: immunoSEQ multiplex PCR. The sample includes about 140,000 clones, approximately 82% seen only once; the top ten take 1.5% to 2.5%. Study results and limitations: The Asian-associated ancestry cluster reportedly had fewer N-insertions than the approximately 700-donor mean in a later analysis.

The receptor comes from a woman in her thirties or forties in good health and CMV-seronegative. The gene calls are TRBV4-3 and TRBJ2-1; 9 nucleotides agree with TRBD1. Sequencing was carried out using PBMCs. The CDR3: CASSHNRGPIEQFF. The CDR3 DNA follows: TGCGCCAGCAGCCATAACAGGGGGCCCATTGAGCAGTTCTTC.